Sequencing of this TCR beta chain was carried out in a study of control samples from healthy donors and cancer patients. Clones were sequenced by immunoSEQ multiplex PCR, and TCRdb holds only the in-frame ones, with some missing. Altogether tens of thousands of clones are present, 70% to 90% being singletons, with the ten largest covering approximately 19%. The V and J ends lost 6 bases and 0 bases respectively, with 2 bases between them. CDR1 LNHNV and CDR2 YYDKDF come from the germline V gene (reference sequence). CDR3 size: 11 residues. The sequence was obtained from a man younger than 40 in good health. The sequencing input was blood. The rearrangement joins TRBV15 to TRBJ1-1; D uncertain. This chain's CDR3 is CATRLNTEAFF. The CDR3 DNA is TGTGCCACCAGATTGAACACTGAAGCTTTCTTT.